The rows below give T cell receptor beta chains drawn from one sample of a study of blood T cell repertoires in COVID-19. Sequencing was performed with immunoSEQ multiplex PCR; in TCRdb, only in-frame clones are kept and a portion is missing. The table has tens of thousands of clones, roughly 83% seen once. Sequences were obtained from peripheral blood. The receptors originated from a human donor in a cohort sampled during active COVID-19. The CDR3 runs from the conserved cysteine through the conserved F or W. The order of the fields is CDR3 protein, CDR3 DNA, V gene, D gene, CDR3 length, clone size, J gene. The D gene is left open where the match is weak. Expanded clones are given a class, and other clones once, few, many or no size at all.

cdr3_aa: CASSYSHTSRYF; cdr3_nt: TGTGCCAGCAGTTACTCGCATACTAGTCGGTACTTC; v_call: TRBV6-6; d_call: .; cdr3_length: 12; clone_size: .; j_call: TRBJ2-7
cdr3_aa: CASSFLGGTEAFF; cdr3_nt: TGTGCCAGCAGCTTTTTGGGGGGGACTGAAGCTTTCTTT; v_call: TRBV5-5; d_call: .; cdr3_length: 13; clone_size: .; j_call: TRBJ1-1
cdr3_aa: CASSGRGASLNTGELFF; cdr3_nt: TGTGCCAGCAGCGGTCGTGGAGCTAGTCTTAACACCGGGGAGCTGTTTTTT; v_call: TRBV9; d_call: .; cdr3_length: 17; clone_size: once; j_call: TRBJ2-2
cdr3_aa: CSVLDRGGQPQHF; cdr3_nt: TGCAGCGTCCTGGACAGGGGGGGTCAGCCCCAGCATTTT; v_call: TRBV29-1; d_call: TRBD1; cdr3_length: 13; clone_size: .; j_call: TRBJ1-5
cdr3_aa: CASSWTVSNQPQHF; cdr3_nt: TGTGCCAGCAGTTGGACAGTCAGCAATCAGCCCCAGCATTTT; v_call: TRBV6-5; d_call: .; cdr3_length: 14; clone_size: once; j_call: TRBJ1-5
cdr3_aa: CAWSAGQGTGKNEKLFF; cdr3_nt: TGTGCCTGGAGTGCAGGACAGGGAACAGGGAAGAATGAAAAACTGTTTTTT; v_call: TRBV30; d_call: TRBD1; cdr3_length: 17; clone_size: few; j_call: TRBJ1-4
cdr3_aa: CASSLGASGTTDTQYF; cdr3_nt: TGTGCCAGCAGCTTAGGGGCTAGCGGGACGACAGATACGCAGTATTTT; v_call: TRBV7-6; d_call: TRBD2; cdr3_length: 16; clone_size: .; j_call: TRBJ2-3
cdr3_aa: CASSLVGSIIYNEQFF; cdr3_nt: TGTGCCAGCAGCTTAGTGGGTAGCATCATCTACAATGAGCAGTTCTTC; v_call: TRBV7-2; d_call: .; cdr3_length: 16; clone_size: .; j_call: TRBJ2-1
cdr3_aa: CASSIGRWALSSYNEQFF; cdr3_nt: TGTGCCAGTAGTATAGGCCGTTGGGCCTTGTCCTCCTACAATGAGCAGTTCTTC; v_call: TRBV19; d_call: .; cdr3_length: 18; clone_size: .; j_call: TRBJ2-1
cdr3_aa: CASSVRLITDTQYF; cdr3_nt: TGTGCCAGCAGCGTAAGACTGATCACAGATACGCAGTATTTT; v_call: TRBV9; d_call: .; cdr3_length: 14; clone_size: .; j_call: TRBJ2-3
cdr3_aa: CASSPENEQFF; cdr3_nt: TGCGCCAGCAGTCCCGAGAATGAGCAGTTCTTC; v_call: TRBV23-1; d_call: .; cdr3_length: 11; clone_size: .; j_call: TRBJ2-1
cdr3_aa: CATKNRGHSNEQFF; cdr3_nt: TGTGCCACCAAGAACAGGGGGCACTCCAATGAGCAGTTCTTC; v_call: TRBV19; d_call: TRBD1; cdr3_length: 14; clone_size: .; j_call: TRBJ2-1
cdr3_aa: CASSPDRGLHPYEQYF; cdr3_nt: TGTGCCAGCAGCCCCGACAGGGGGCTTCACCCCTACGAGCAGTACTTC; v_call: TRBV3-1/TRBV3-2; d_call: TRBD1; cdr3_length: 16; clone_size: .; j_call: TRBJ2-7
cdr3_aa: CASSDWTGNQYEQYF; cdr3_nt: TGTGCCAGCTCAGACTGGACAGGGAATCAGTACGAGCAGTACTTC; v_call: TRBV18; d_call: TRBD1; cdr3_length: 15; clone_size: .; j_call: TRBJ2-7
cdr3_aa: CASSEGGRVGTDTQYF; cdr3_nt: TGTGCCAGCAGTGAAGGTGGGAGGGTGGGCACAGATACGCAGTATTTT; v_call: TRBV2; d_call: TRBD2; cdr3_length: 16; clone_size: .; j_call: TRBJ2-3
cdr3_aa: CASGRGQGEETQYF; cdr3_nt: TGTGCTAGTGGCCGCGGACAGGGGGAAGAGACCCAGTACTTC; v_call: TRBV12-5; d_call: TRBD1; cdr3_length: 14; clone_size: once; j_call: TRBJ2-5
cdr3_aa: CASSDRDYNSPLHF; cdr3_nt: TGTGCCAGTTCCGACAGGGACTATAATTCACCCCTCCACTTT; v_call: TRBV27; d_call: TRBD1; cdr3_length: 14; clone_size: .; j_call: TRBJ1-6
cdr3_aa: CASSYPGLATTLSYNEQFF; cdr3_nt: TGCGCCAGCAGTTATCCGGGACTAGCGACTACCCTCTCCTACAATGAGCAGTTCTTC; v_call: TRBV23-1; d_call: TRBD2; cdr3_length: 19; clone_size: .; j_call: TRBJ2-1
cdr3_aa: CASRSTSGGANEQFF; cdr3_nt: TGTGCCAGCAGATCAACTAGCGGGGGGGCAAATGAGCAGTTCTTC; v_call: TRBV2; d_call: TRBD2; cdr3_length: 15; clone_size: .; j_call: TRBJ2-1
cdr3_aa: CASSAGGGAWTDTQYF; cdr3_nt: TGTGCCAGCAGCGCTGGCGGGGGGGCCTGGACAGATACGCAGTATTTT; v_call: TRBV7-3; d_call: TRBD2; cdr3_length: 16; clone_size: .; j_call: TRBJ2-3
cdr3_aa: CASSIGNGAYEQYF; cdr3_nt: TGTGCCAGTAGTATCGGGAACGGTGCCTACGAGCAGTACTTC; v_call: TRBV19; d_call: .; cdr3_length: 14; clone_size: few; j_call: TRBJ2-7
cdr3_aa: CASSPTLLDHEQYF; cdr3_nt: TGTGCCAGCAGCCCCACCCTACTAGACCACGAGCAGTACTTC; v_call: TRBV7-2; d_call: .; cdr3_length: 14; clone_size: .; j_call: TRBJ2-7
cdr3_aa: CASSPVSGGASEQYF; cdr3_nt: TGTGCCAGCTCACCAGTATCGGGGGGAGCCTCCGAGCAGTACTTC; v_call: TRBV18; d_call: TRBD2; cdr3_length: 15; clone_size: .; j_call: TRBJ2-7
cdr3_aa: CASSYTAGANEQYF; cdr3_nt: TGTGCCAGCAGTTACACAGCGGGAGCGAATGAGCAGTACTTC; v_call: TRBV6-5; d_call: TRBD2; cdr3_length: 14; clone_size: .; j_call: TRBJ2-7
cdr3_aa: CASSLETGYGYTF; cdr3_nt: TGCGCCAGCAGCTTGGAGACAGGGTATGGCTACACCTTC; v_call: TRBV5-1; d_call: TRBD1; cdr3_length: 13; clone_size: .; j_call: TRBJ1-2
cdr3_aa: CASSSPDREEAFF; cdr3_nt: TGTGCCAGCAGTTCCCCGGACAGAGAAGAAGCTTTCTTT; v_call: TRBV6-2/TRBV6-3; d_call: .; cdr3_length: 13; clone_size: .; j_call: TRBJ1-1
cdr3_aa: CASSYSYRGWAEAFF; cdr3_nt: TGTGCCAGCAGTTACTCCTACAGGGGGTGGGCTGAAGCTTTCTTT; v_call: TRBV6-2/TRBV6-3; d_call: TRBD1; cdr3_length: 15; clone_size: .; j_call: TRBJ1-1